Below are 17 T cell receptor beta chains sequenced from a single sample in a study of cytomegalovirus exposure and HLA in healthy donors (dated 2017 in TCRdb). The library was built by means of the immunoSEQ multiplex PCR assay. For the multiplex PCR, a mixture combining 60 forward primers for TCR Vbeta segments and 13 reverse primers for TCR Jbeta segments was used. TCRdb stores this immuneACCESS table with in-frame sequences only. Part of the clones is absent; in the studies checked, under half of the shortfall reflects unresolved V genes, and no reason is known for the rest. This sample has about 120,000 clones in its table, and around 72% of those were observed once. Clones ranked in the top ten supply 3% to 4.5% of the sample. The sample comprised PBMCs. These receptors were taken from a man under 40 in good health and CMV-seronegative.

This clone appeared a few times. The J gene is TRBJ1-2, the V gene TRBV30, with D possibly matching TRBD1 (6 bases). V lost 1 base and J lost 5, with 14 bases in between. Germline V gives CDR1 GTSNPN, CDR2 SVGIG (reference sequence). The CDR3 sequence is 14 residues long. CDR3 amino acids: CAWSGGSRGYGYTF. The CDR3 region has the DNA TGTGCCTGGAGTGGAGGGAGCAGGGGATATGGCTACACCTTC.

The V gene is TRBV15, the J gene TRBJ2-7; D not certain. The CDR3 covers 14 residues. Trimming took off 0 bases at V and 5 bases at J, with 11 bases between the two ends. Germline CDR1 and CDR2: LNHNV and YYDKDF (reference sequence). The CDR3 DNA sequence: TGTGCCACCAGCAGAGATCCCGCCCGAGACGAGCAGTACTTC. It translates to CATSRDPARDEQYF. The full variable domain, rest sourced from reference TRBV15 and TRBJ2-7, is DAMVIQNPRYQVTQFGKPVTLSCSQTLNHNVMYWYQQKSSQAPKLLFHYYDKDFNNEADTPDNFQSRRPNTSFCFLDIRSPGLGDTAMYLCATSRDPARDEQYFGPGTRLTVT.

J is TRBJ1-2 and V is TRBV5-8, with 8 bases matching TRBD1. Germline V gene lookup returns CDR1 SGHTS and CDR2 YDEGEE. The CDR3 spans 14 residues. Trimming cost V 4 bases and J 4 bases; bases outside gene matches: 6. The CDR3 sequence: CASSRGQDGYGYTF. In nucleotides, the CDR3 is TGTGCCAGCAGCAGGGGACAGGACGGCTATGGCTACACCTTC.

The chain joins TRBV28 to TRBJ1-1; 7 bases match TRBD1. The trim removed 2 bases at V and 2 bases at J, leaving 5 bases unmatched. The CDR3 has 15 amino acids. In germline, CDR1 is MDHEN, CDR2 SYDVKM. The CDR3 protein is CASSLGGTVNTEAFF. DNA of the CDR3: TGTGCCAGCAGTTTAGGCGGGACAGTTAACACTGAAGCTTTCTTT.

The chain recombines TRBV29-1 with TRBJ2-7; 8 bases agree with TRBD1. The V and J ends lost 6 bases and 4 bases, in that order; junction bases with no gene match: 14. The germline gives CDR1 SQVTM, CDR2 ANQGSEA. The CDR3 length is 15 residues. The CDR3 region is CSVQHTGGNLYEQYF. CDR3 in DNA: TGCAGCGTCCAACATACAGGGGGTAATTTGTACGAGCAGTACTTC.

This clone was seen just once. The rearrangement links TRBV6-5 to TRBJ1-3; D ambiguous. The CDR3 totals 14 residues. Trimming pared 2 bases from V and 3 bases from J, leaving 8 bases between. CDR1 and CDR2 from the germline V gene are MNHEY and SVGAGI. The DNA for the CDR3 is TGTGCCAGCAGTTACATGGGCAGTGGAAACACCATATATTTT. This encodes CASSYMGSGNTIYF.

This clone was seen more than once but under ten times. V gene TRBV5-1 combines with J gene TRBJ1-1; a weak D match, TRBD1 (6 bases). Trimming removed 0 bases from V and 5 bases from J, with 23 bases in between. The CDR3 length is 18 residues. Germline loops: CDR1 SGHRS, CDR2 YFSETQ. The CDR3 here is CASSLETGTLGGDTEAFF. The CDR3 region has the DNA TGCGCCAGCAGCTTGGAAACCGGGACACTCGGAGGAGATACTGAAGCTTTCTTT.

The V call is TRBV7-3, the J call TRBJ2-2, with a possible D match to TRBD2 (6 bases). Germline CDR1 is SGHTA and CDR2 is FQGTGA. The CDR3 has 15 amino acids. The V and J ends lost 0 bases and 1 base respectively, with 6 bases between them. CDR3 sequence (DNA): TGTGCCAGCAGCTTAACGGGGGGGAACACCGGGGAGCTGTTTTTT. This sequence encodes CASSLTGGNTGELFF.

This clone was seen more than once but under ten times. J is TRBJ1-2 and V is TRBV15; perhaps TRBD1 as D (5 bases). Trimming removed 10 bases at V and 6 bases at J, with 18 bases between. This CDR3 comprises 13 residues. Looked up from germline, CDR1 is LNHNV and CDR2 is YYDKDF (reference sequence). CDR3 nucleotides: TGTGCCAACCAGGGATCAAGAATGAATGGCTACACCTTC. It translates to CANQGSRMNGYTF.

J is TRBJ2-3 and V is TRBV5-6; the D is unclear. CDR3 length: 15 residues. Trimming removed 6 bases from V and 6 bases from J, with 20 bases in between. CDR1 is SGHDT, CDR2 YYEEEE, per germline. The CDR3 loop is CASNPYAASRDTQYF. The DNA of the CDR3 is TGTGCCAGCAACCCCTATGCGGCGTCCCGGGATACGCAGTATTTT. Looking up the rest from reference TRBV5-6 and TRBJ2-3 gives the full variable domain: DAGVTQSPTHLIKTRGQQVTLRCSPKSGHDTVSWYQQALGQGPQFIFQYYEEEERQRGNFPDRFSGHQFPNYSSELNVNALLLGDSALYLCASNPYAASRDTQYFGPGTRLTVL.

The rearrangement uses TRBV7-8 and TRBJ2-4; a possible D gene is TRBD1 (6 bases). Germline V gene sequence: CDR1 SGHVS, CDR2 FQNEAQ. The V gene lost 4 bases and the J gene lost 7 bases, with 20 bases spanning the gap. The CDR3 spans 16 residues. This chain's CDR3 is CASSYEIQGLWNIQYF. The CDR3 DNA sequence: TGTGCCAGCAGCTACGAAATACAGGGTCTTTGGAACATTCAGTACTTC.

The chain recombines TRBV7-2 with TRBJ2-7; 9 nucleotides agree with TRBD1. The CDR3 has 17 residues. Germline V gene data show CDR1 as SGHTA and CDR2 as FQGNSA. Trimming at V came to 5 bases and at J to 3 bases, leaving 14 bases not matched to a gene. Here the CDR3 reads CASSLFYPGQGDYEQYF. CDR3 DNA: TGTGCCAGCAGCCTATTTTATCCGGGACAGGGAGACTACGAGCAGTACTTC.

Only one count was recorded for this clone. The chain is built from TRBV5-4 and TRBJ2-1; possible D gene TRBD2, 6 bases. Germline V lookup: CDR1 SGHNT, CDR2 YYREEE (reference sequence). V was cut by 4 bases and J by 8 bases, with 16 bases left in between. CDR3 length: 14 residues. CDR3 residues: CASSPRDSGDEQFF. Here the CDR3 DNA reads TGTGCCAGCAGCCCCCGGGACTCCGGGGATGAGCAGTTCTTC.

V and J are TRBV30 and TRBJ2-5; TRBD2 matches at 9 bases. CDR1 GTSNPN and CDR2 SVGIG come from the germline V gene (reference sequence). Trimming cost V 4 bases and J 1 base; bases outside gene matches: 10. The CDR3 totals 16 residues. Written as DNA, the CDR3 is TGTGCCTGGAACGGTGCTAGCGGGGATTTCCAAGAGACCCAGTACTTC. Translating gives CAWNGASGDFQETQYF.

V gene TRBV5-4 combines with J gene TRBJ1-6; maybe TRBD1 (5 bases). Trimming stripped 4 bases from V and 6 bases from J, with 14 bases between. In germline, CDR1 is SGHNT, CDR2 YYREEE (reference sequence). This CDR3 is 15 amino acids long. The CDR3 is CASSRTAGPNSPLHF. The CDR3 region has the DNA TGTGCCAGCAGCCGCACGGCAGGGCCTAATTCACCCCTCCACTTT.

Comment on this clone: The junction departs from the called germline gene at one end, perhaps through a read error. V and J are TRBV7-9 and TRBJ2-7; 7 bases fit TRBD1. The CDR3 loop spans 14 amino acids. From germline, CDR1 is SEHNR and CDR2 FQNEAQ (reference sequence). The CDR3 loop is CSSSRQGFSYEQYF. CDR3 DNA: TGTTCCAGCAGCCGACAGGGTTTCTCCTACGAGCAGTACTTC. Full variable domain (rest looked up from reference TRBV7-9 and TRBJ2-7): DTGVSQNPRHKITKRGQNVTFRCDPISEHNRLYWYRQTLGQGPEFLTYFQNEAQLEKSRLLSDRFSAERPKGSFSTLEIQRTEQGDSAMYLCSSSRQGFSYEQYFGPGTRLTVT.

The chain is built from TRBV7-6 and TRBJ1-1; no clear D. The CDR3 contains 16 residues. Germline V CDR1 and CDR2: SGHVS, FNYEAQ. V lost 5 bases to trimming and J lost 3 bases, with 19 bases between them. Here the CDR3 reads CASSPDLILGHTEAFF. The DNA of the CDR3 is TGTGCCAGCAGCCCTGACCTTATACTTGGGCACACTGAAGCTTTCTTT. The variable domain in full, with the rest retrieved from reference TRBV7-6 and TRBJ1-1, is GAGVSQSPRYKVTKRGQDVALRCDPISGHVSLYWYRQALGQGPEFLTYFNYEAQQDKSGLPNDRFSAERPEGSISTLTIQRTEQRDSAMYRCASSPDLILGHTEAFFGQGTRLTVV.